Listed below are T cell receptor beta chains from one sample, sequenced in a study of CD8+ T cells in alopecia areata. Sequenced by immunoSEQ multiplex PCR; TCRdb stores in-frame clones only, minus some. The sample yields 110,000 or so clones, around two fifths seen once. Sequencing used CD4+ T cells sorted from blood. The receptors originated from a human donor with alopecia areata. The CDR3 runs from the conserved cysteine through the conserved F or W. Each record gives: V gene, clone size, D gene, J gene, CDR3 DNA, CDR3 protein. D genes are given only for firm matches. The listing skips clone size in some rows; elsewhere it reads once, few, many or a size class.

V gene: TRBV2; clone size: NA; D gene: NA; J gene: TRBJ2-7; CDR3 DNA: TGTGCCAGCAGTGCCTCGGGACACAGCTACGAGCAGTACTTC; CDR3 protein: CASSASGHSYEQYF
V gene: TRBV2; clone size: NA; D gene: NA; J gene: TRBJ2-5; CDR3 DNA: TGTGCCAGCTTTGGACGAGGGGCCTCCCAAGAGACCCAGTACTTC; CDR3 protein: CASFGRGASQETQYF
V gene: TRBV30; clone size: NA; D gene: NA; J gene: TRBJ1-3; CDR3 DNA: TGTGCCTGGAGTGTCGACAGCTCTGGAAACACCATATATTTT; CDR3 protein: CAWSVDSSGNTIYF
V gene: TRBV20-1; clone size: NA; D gene: NA; J gene: TRBJ1-2; CDR3 DNA: TGCAGTGCTGGGACGAGTTATGGCTACACCTTC; CDR3 protein: CSAGTSYGYTF
V gene: TRBV7-2; clone size: NA; D gene: TRBD2; J gene: TRBJ2-3; CDR3 DNA: TGTGCCAGCAGCTTTAGCGGGAGAACGGGCCCGACAGATACGCAGTATTTT; CDR3 protein: CASSFSGRTGPTDTQYF
V gene: TRBV29-1; clone size: NA; D gene: TRBD1; J gene: TRBJ2-5; CDR3 DNA: TGCAGCGTGCGACAGGGCGGTCTAGAGACCCAGTACTTC; CDR3 protein: CSVRQGGLETQYF
V gene: TRBV30; clone size: NA; D gene: NA; J gene: TRBJ1-2; CDR3 DNA: TGTGCCTGGAGTGGAAACGACTACTATGGCTACACCTTC; CDR3 protein: CAWSGNDYYGYTF
V gene: TRBV28; clone size: NA; D gene: NA; J gene: TRBJ2-3; CDR3 DNA: TGTGCCAGCAGCTCTGCCACAGATACGCAGTATTTT; CDR3 protein: CASSSATDTQYF
V gene: TRBV7-9; clone size: few; D gene: TRBD1; J gene: TRBJ1-2; CDR3 DNA: TGTGCCAGCAGCAGCAGGACAGGGCGCGCGCTTGGCTACACCTTC; CDR3 protein: CASSSRTGRALGYTF
V gene: TRBV5-6; clone size: NA; D gene: NA; J gene: TRBJ1-2; CDR3 DNA: TGTGCCAGCACCTCGGACCGAGCGAACTATGGCTACACCTTC; CDR3 protein: CASTSDRANYGYTF
V gene: TRBV20-1; clone size: NA; D gene: NA; J gene: TRBJ1-1; CDR3 DNA: TGCATGGGGAGTTCGAACACTGAAGCTTTCTTT; CDR3 protein: CMGSSNTEAFF
V gene: TRBV5-1; clone size: few; D gene: NA; J gene: TRBJ2-5; CDR3 DNA: TGCGCCAGCAGCTTTAAACCTCGTGGACCCGAAGGAGAGACCCAGTACTTC; CDR3 protein: CASSFKPRGPEGETQYF
V gene: TRBV19; clone size: NA; D gene: NA; J gene: TRBJ2-6; CDR3 DNA: TGTGCCAGTACCCCTTGGAGGGGGGCCAACGTCCTGACTTTC; CDR3 protein: CASTPWRGANVLTF
V gene: TRBV30; clone size: few; D gene: TRBD1; J gene: TRBJ2-3; CDR3 DNA: TGTGCCTGGAGTGAGGGGACAGCGCAGTATTTT; CDR3 protein: CAWSEGTAQYF
V gene: TRBV5-1; clone size: NA; D gene: TRBD2; J gene: TRBJ2-1; CDR3 DNA: TGCGCCAGCAGCTTGAGCGGGGGGTTATACAATGAGCAGTTCTTC; CDR3 protein: CASSLSGGLYNEQFF
V gene: TRBV5-1; clone size: once; D gene: TRBD1; J gene: TRBJ2-5; CDR3 DNA: TGCGCCAGCAGCTTGGCGACAGGGCTTCAAGAGACCCAGTACTTC; CDR3 protein: CASSLATGLQETQYF
V gene: TRBV29-1; clone size: NA; D gene: TRBD1; J gene: TRBJ1-1; CDR3 DNA: TGCAGCGTTGGGGACAGGAAAGCTTTCTTT; CDR3 protein: CSVGDRKAFF
V gene: TRBV2; clone size: few; D gene: TRBD1; J gene: TRBJ1-2; CDR3 DNA: TGTGCCAGCAGCGACAGGGGACTATATGGCTACACCTTC; CDR3 protein: CASSDRGLYGYTF
V gene: TRBV7-9; clone size: NA; D gene: NA; J gene: TRBJ2-6; CDR3 DNA: TGTGCCAGCACCTTGATCGGATCTGGGGCCAACGTCCTGACTTTC; CDR3 protein: CASTLIGSGANVLTF
V gene: TRBV25-1; clone size: NA; D gene: NA; J gene: TRBJ1-1; CDR3 DNA: TGTGCCAGCTGCGGTCAGGCCACTGAAGCTTTCTTT; CDR3 protein: CASCGQATEAFF
V gene: TRBV2; clone size: NA; D gene: NA; J gene: TRBJ2-6; CDR3 DNA: TGTGCCAGCGAAGGGACCTTAACTGGGGCCAACGTCCTGACTTTC; CDR3 protein: CASEGTLTGANVLTF
V gene: TRBV30; clone size: NA; D gene: NA; J gene: TRBJ1-4; CDR3 DNA: TGTGCCTGGAGATCTGCAGGGCAGGGTGAAAAACTGTTTTTT; CDR3 protein: CAWRSAGQGEKLFF
V gene: TRBV18; clone size: NA; D gene: NA; J gene: TRBJ1-5; CDR3 DNA: TGTGCCAGCTCACGGGGCGAGCATCAGCCCCAGCATTTT; CDR3 protein: CASSRGEHQPQHF
V gene: TRBV29-1; clone size: NA; D gene: TRBD1; J gene: TRBJ1-1; CDR3 DNA: TGCAGCGTCCGAAACCATGGCAGGGGGCGGACTGAAGCTTTCTTT; CDR3 protein: CSVRNHGRGRTEAFF
V gene: TRBV7-2; clone size: NA; D gene: NA; J gene: TRBJ2-1; CDR3 DNA: TGTGCCAGCAGCCCAGAGACTTCCTACAATGAGCAGTTCTTC; CDR3 protein: CASSPETSYNEQFF
V gene: TRBV4-3; clone size: few; D gene: TRBD2; J gene: TRBJ2-1; CDR3 DNA: TGCGCCAGCAGCCACACTAGCGTACCTCCTTTTGAGCAGTTCTTC; CDR3 protein: CASSHTSVPPFEQFF
V gene: TRBV2; clone size: NA; D gene: TRBD2; J gene: TRBJ2-1; CDR3 DNA: TGTGCCAGCAGTGAATTGACTAGCTTCCTCGCCAATGAGCAGTTCTTC; CDR3 protein: CASSELTSFLANEQFF
V gene: TRBV30; clone size: NA; D gene: TRBD2; J gene: TRBJ2-7; CDR3 DNA: TGTGCCTGGACCGGACTAGCGGGAGTTGGCGAGCAGTACTTC; CDR3 protein: CAWTGLAGVGEQYF
V gene: TRBV30; clone size: NA; D gene: NA; J gene: TRBJ2-4; CDR3 DNA: TGTGCCTGGAGTCGGCCGGAGGTTCAGTACTTC; CDR3 protein: CAWSRPEVQYF
V gene: TRBV2; clone size: NA; D gene: NA; J gene: TRBJ2-3; CDR3 DNA: TGTGCCAGTGGTTACGCGGCAGATACGCAGTATTTT; CDR3 protein: CASGYAADTQYF
V gene: TRBV11-2; clone size: NA; D gene: TRBD1; J gene: TRBJ1-1; CDR3 DNA: TGTGCCAGCAGCAGAGACAGGGACTGGACTTTCTTT; CDR3 protein: CASSRDRDWTFF
V gene: TRBV9; clone size: NA; D gene: TRBD2; J gene: TRBJ2-2; CDR3 DNA: TGTGCCAGCAGCGTGAGCGGGAGAAGTTCCGGGGAGCTGTTTTTT; CDR3 protein: CASSVSGRSSGELFF
V gene: TRBV5-1; clone size: NA; D gene: NA; J gene: TRBJ2-5; CDR3 DNA: TGCGCCAGCAGGGCGGGGAACACGCGAGAGACCCAGTACTTC; CDR3 protein: CASRAGNTRETQYF
V gene: TRBV29-1; clone size: NA; D gene: TRBD1; J gene: TRBJ1-5; CDR3 DNA: TGCAGCGCACGACAGGGAAATCAGCCCCAGCATTTT; CDR3 protein: CSARQGNQPQHF
V gene: TRBV27; clone size: NA; D gene: NA; J gene: TRBJ2-1; CDR3 DNA: TGTGCCAGCAGTTGGGCGGGAAGAGGTCCGAATGAGCAGTTCTTC; CDR3 protein: CASSWAGRGPNEQFF
V gene: TRBV5-1; clone size: NA; D gene: NA; J gene: TRBJ2-7; CDR3 DNA: TGCGCCAGCAGCTTAGAAGGGGCCTACGAGCAGTACTTC; CDR3 protein: CASSLEGAYEQYF
V gene: TRBV4-3; clone size: NA; D gene: NA; J gene: TRBJ2-3; CDR3 DNA: TGCGCCAGCAGCCAGGAGCCAGCCGCTAGCACAGATACGCAGTATTTT; CDR3 protein: CASSQEPAASTDTQYF
V gene: TRBV5-1; clone size: NA; D gene: TRBD1; J gene: TRBJ2-2; CDR3 DNA: TGCGCCAGCAGCTCCCAGGGACAGGGTAACACCGGGGAGCTGTTTTTT; CDR3 protein: CASSSQGQGNTGELFF
V gene: TRBV2; clone size: NA; D gene: NA; J gene: TRBJ1-6; CDR3 DNA: TGTGCCAGCAGTGTCAGACGGCAGGAACCCCTCCACTTT; CDR3 protein: CASSVRRQEPLHF
V gene: TRBV30; clone size: NA; D gene: NA; J gene: TRBJ2-7; CDR3 DNA: TGTGCCTGGAGTGTACGAGGGGTTGGAGAGCAGTACTTC; CDR3 protein: CAWSVRGVGEQYF
V gene: TRBV5-1; clone size: NA; D gene: TRBD2; J gene: TRBJ2-7; CDR3 DNA: TGCGCCAGCAGCCGCCATCGGACTAGCGGGAGCTACGAGCAGTACTTC; CDR3 protein: CASSRHRTSGSYEQYF